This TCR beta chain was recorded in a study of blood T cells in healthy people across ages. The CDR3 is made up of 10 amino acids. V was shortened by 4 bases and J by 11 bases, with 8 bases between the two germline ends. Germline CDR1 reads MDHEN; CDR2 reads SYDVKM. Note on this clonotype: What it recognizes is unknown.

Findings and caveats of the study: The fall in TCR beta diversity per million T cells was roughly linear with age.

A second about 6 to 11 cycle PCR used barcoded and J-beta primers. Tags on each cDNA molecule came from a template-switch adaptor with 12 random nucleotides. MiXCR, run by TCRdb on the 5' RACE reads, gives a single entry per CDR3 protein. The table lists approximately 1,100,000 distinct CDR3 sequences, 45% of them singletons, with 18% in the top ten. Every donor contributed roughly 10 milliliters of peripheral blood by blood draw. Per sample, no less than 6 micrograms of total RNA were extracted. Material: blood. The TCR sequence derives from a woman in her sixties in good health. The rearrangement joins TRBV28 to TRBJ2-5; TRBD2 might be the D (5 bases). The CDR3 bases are TGTGCCAGCAGTTATAGGAGGCAGTACTTC. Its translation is CASSYRRQYF.